This T cell receptor (beta chain) was retrieved from a study of beta chain features in type 1 diabetes. Isolated RNA was reverse transcribed in full, so expressed TCRB transcripts were sequenced. Sequencing was performed with immunoSEQ multiplex PCR; in TCRdb, only in-frame clones are kept and a portion is missing. The sample yields approximately 150,000 clones, 10% seen once. With 5 bases clipped from V and 3 bases from J, the junction kept 6 bases outside the gene matches. There are 15 residues in the CDR3. Germline V CDR1 and CDR2: MDHEN, SYDVKM. This sequence joins TRBV28 and TRBJ2-3; the match to TRBD1 covers 9 bases. Sequencing was done on a sample of naive CD4+ T cells from blood. The TCR sequence derives from a man aged 18-30 years in good health. CDR3 in amino acids: CASSLLGQGTDTQYF. The DNA of the CDR3 is TGTGCCAGCAGTCTCCTCGGACAGGGGACAGATACGCAGTATTTT.